This TCR beta chain came from a study of blood T cell repertoires in COVID-19 (TCRdb year 2020). About the full investigation: Collaborator samples came from the United States, Italy and Spain and covered acute and convalescent phases of COVID-19. The prospective study material was composed of cDNA or gDNA derived from T cells, B-cell-depleted T cells, or PBMCs. Subjects who had been exposed to COVID-19, were actively infected with it, or had recovered from it provided the deeply sampled blood TCRbeta repertoires that made up the dataset. The repertoires were released in a freely available public database meant as a resource for research on the immune response to SARS-CoV-2. The samples were drawn from two sources: the first 160 participants of the ongoing ImmuneRACE study, and 1,200 or so subjects contributed by 6 global collaborators. The sample metadata nearly always contained a de-identified subject ID, COVID-19 status, age in years and sex. Where available, HLA class I and class II types were taken from metadata supplied by the sample provider and were not determined by assay-based typing.

The collaborating institutions used their own protocols to collect whole blood in K2EDTA tubes. Collaborator samples were shipped for TCRbeta analysis as frozen whole blood, isolated PBMCs, or DNA extracted from either sample type. TCRbeta CDR3 regions were amplified from genomic DNA using the immunoSEQ Assay, a bias-controlled multiplex PCR. Processing in the source paper ran as follows. The number of nucleated cells in each sample was estimated by amplification of reference gene primers within the assay. To quantify the absolute abundance of each unique TCRbeta CDR3 rearrangement, sequence reads were collapsed and filtered. For each sample, productive Simpson clonality was calculated as the square root of Simpson's diversity index over productive rearrangements. This immuneACCESS table, as held by TCRdb, lists in-frame sequences with V and J called but not all clones. Of the missing ones, under half trace to an unresolved V gene in checked studies; the others have no known cause. V and J calls and clone size are those listed in that table; D and trimming were worked out from the DNA. Within this sample are around 450,000 clones, with 80% to 90% of them counted one time only. The ten top clones hold over 4% of the sample.

Between the V and J ends, shortened by 1 base and 0 bases respectively, the junction contains 20 bases. The CDR3 runs 19 amino acids, cysteine and phenylalanine included. This entry keeps only the CDR3 DNA: 57 bases, framed from base 1. The germline V gene supplies CDR1 SGDLS and CDR2 YYNGEE. General conclusions and limits of the study: The amount of clinical and demographic metadata varied by source and participant and was provided uncurated.

Of note for this clone: The target of this receptor is not known. No quality values exist for individual bases; no much larger clone is one base distant.

The chain is encoded by TRBV9 joined to TRBJ1-3; no D gene can be assigned with confidence. This TCR came from a woman aged 30 to 39 with acute or convalescent COVID-19. Sequencing input: peripheral blood. CDR3 sequence: CASSVNGKTAKSSGNTIYF. The bases read TGTGCCAGCAGCGTAAATGGAAAAACAGCCAAGAGCTCTGGAAACACCATATATTTT.